The next 5 T cell receptor beta chains were all read from a single sample in a study of PD-L1 blockade in urothelial cancer. This table comes from immunoSEQ multiplex PCR, and its TCRdb copy is limited to in-frame clones, with some not included. The sample lists around 25,000 clones, roughly 89% seen once, with 3% to 3.5% in the top ten. This specimen consisted of PBMCs, obtained around atezolizumab (anti-PD-L1) treatment. The receptors come from a man between 50 and 59 years old with urothelial cancer.

Remarks on this clone: The same CDR3 also results from other DNA sequences found in this sample. V and J are TRBV20-1 and TRBJ2-3; 7 nucleotides match TRBD2. Germline CDR1 is DFQATT and CDR2 is SNEGSKA (reference sequence). Unmatched junction bases numbered 1, after V lost 5 bases and J lost 5 bases. The CDR3 extends over 11 amino acids. The CDR3 DNA follows: TGCAGTGCTCGCGGGGGAGATACGCAGTATTTT. Protein sequence: CSARGGDTQYF.

The table lists this clone with a count of one. This chain links TRBV4-1 with TRBJ2-1; perhaps TRBD2 as D (6 bases). The CDR3 is 15 residues long. V gave up 4 bases and J gave up 10 bases, with 20 bases separating them. From germline, CDR1 is MGHRA and CDR2 YSYEKL. The CDR3 DNA is TGCGCCAGCAGCCCGTCCGGGACTCCAATCGGGGAGCAGTTCTTC. Translation gives CASSPSGTPIGEQFF.

This clone was recorded once. Other DNA sequences in this sample translate to the same CDR3. The rearrangement links TRBV19 to TRBJ2-6; possibly TRBD1 for D (5 bases). The germline gives CDR1 LNHDA, CDR2 SQIVND (reference sequence). The CDR3 is made up of 15 amino acids. V was pared by 3 bases and J by 0 bases, with 6 bases between. The CDR3 nucleotides are TGTGCCAGTAGTATCGACAGCTCTGGGGCCAACGTCCTGACTTTC. Translation gives CASSIDSSGANVLTF.

In DNA form, the CDR3 reads TGCGCCAGCAGCGGGGGACTAGCGGGAGGAGCCGATGAGCAGTTCTTC. Its protein is CASSGGLAGGADEQFF. The chain combines TRBV5-1 with TRBJ2-1, with 15 bases fitting TRBD2. The CDR3 contains 16 residues. Germline CDR1 and CDR2: SGHRS and YFSETQ. Unmatched junction bases numbered 7, after V lost 4 bases and J lost 8 bases.

This clone was seen only a few times. Here the CDR3 omits its conserved ending phenylalanine or tryptophan, so a read error is the likely source. The DNA is omitted, as the CDR3 cannot be located on it reliably, and the CDR3 follows TCRdb's listing. V and J are TRBV20-1 and TRBJ2-3; the tabulated D call, TRBD2, remains unverified against the DNA. The CDR3 adds up to 10 amino acids, both ends counted. CDR1 DFQATT and CDR2 SNEGSKA come from the germline V gene (reference sequence). CDR3 in amino acids: CSAKAGGLWD.